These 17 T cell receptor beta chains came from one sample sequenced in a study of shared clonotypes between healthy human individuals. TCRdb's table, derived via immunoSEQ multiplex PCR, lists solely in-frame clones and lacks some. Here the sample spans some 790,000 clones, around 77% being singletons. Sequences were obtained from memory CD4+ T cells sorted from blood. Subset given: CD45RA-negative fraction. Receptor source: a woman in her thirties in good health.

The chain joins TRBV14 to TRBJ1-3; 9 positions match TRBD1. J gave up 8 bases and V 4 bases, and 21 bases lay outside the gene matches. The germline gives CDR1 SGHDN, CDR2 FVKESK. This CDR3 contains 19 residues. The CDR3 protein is CASSRRFSDRGRGRDTIYF. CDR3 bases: TGTGCCAGCAGCCGAAGATTTTCGGACAGGGGAAGAGGAAGAGACACCATATATTTT. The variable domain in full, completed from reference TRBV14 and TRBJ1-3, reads EAGVTQFPSHSVIEKGQTVTLRCDPISGHDNLYWYRRVMGKEIKFLLHFVKESKQDESGMPNNRFLAERTGGTYSTLKVQPAELEDSGVYFCASSRRFSDRGRGRDTIYFGEGSWLTVV.

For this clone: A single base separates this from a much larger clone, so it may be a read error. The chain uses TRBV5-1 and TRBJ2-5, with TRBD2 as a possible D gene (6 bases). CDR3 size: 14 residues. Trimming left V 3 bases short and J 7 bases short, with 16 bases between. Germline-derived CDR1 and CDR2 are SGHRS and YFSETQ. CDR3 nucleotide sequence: TGCGCCAGCAGCTCCGCGTCGGGAGCAGGGACCCAGTACTTC. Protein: CASSSASGAGTQYF. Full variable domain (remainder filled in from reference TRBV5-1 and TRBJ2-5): KAGVTQTPRYLIKTRGQQVTLSCSPISGHRSVSWYQQTPGQGLQFLFEYFSETQRNKGNFPGRFSGRQFSNSRSEMNVSTLELGDSALYLCASSSASGAGTQYFGPGTRLLVL.

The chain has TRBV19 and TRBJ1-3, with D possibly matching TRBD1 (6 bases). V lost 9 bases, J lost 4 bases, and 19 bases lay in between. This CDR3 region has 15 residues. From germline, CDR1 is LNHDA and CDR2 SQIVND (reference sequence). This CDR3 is CASLRGGLIGNTIYF. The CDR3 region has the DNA TGTGCCAGCCTCAGAGGGGGGTTGATCGGAAACACCATATATTTT.

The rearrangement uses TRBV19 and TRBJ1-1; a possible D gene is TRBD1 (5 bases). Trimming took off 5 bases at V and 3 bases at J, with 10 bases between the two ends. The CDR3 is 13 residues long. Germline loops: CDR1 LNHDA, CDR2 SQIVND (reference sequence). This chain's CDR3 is CASSFDRDTEAFF. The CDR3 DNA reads TGTGCCAGTAGTTTCGACAGAGACACTGAAGCTTTCTTT. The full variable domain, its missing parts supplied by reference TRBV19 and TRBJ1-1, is DGGITQSPKYLFRKEGQNVTLSCEQNLNHDAMYWYRQDPGQGLRLIYYSQIVNDFQKGDIAEGYSVSREKKESFPLTVTSAQKNPTAFYLCASSFDRDTEAFFGQGTRLTVV.

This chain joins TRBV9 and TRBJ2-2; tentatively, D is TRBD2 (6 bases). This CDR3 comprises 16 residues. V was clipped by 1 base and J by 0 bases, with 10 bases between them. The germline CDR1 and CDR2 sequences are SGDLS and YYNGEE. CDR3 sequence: CASSVTGGSNTGELFF. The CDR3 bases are TGTGCCAGCAGCGTAACCGGGGGTTCGAACACCGGGGAGCTGTTTTTT.

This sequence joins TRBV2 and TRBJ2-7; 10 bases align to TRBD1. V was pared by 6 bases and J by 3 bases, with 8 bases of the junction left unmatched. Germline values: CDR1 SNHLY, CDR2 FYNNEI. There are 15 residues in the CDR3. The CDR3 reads CASSLRDRGGYEQYF. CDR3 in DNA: TGTGCCAGCAGCCTCCGGGACAGGGGTGGCTACGAGCAGTACTTC. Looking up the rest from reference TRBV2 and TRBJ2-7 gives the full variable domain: EPEVTQTPSHQVTQMGQEVILRCVPISNHLYFYWYRQILGQKVEFLVSFYNNEISEKSEIFDDQFSVERPDGSNFTLKIRSTKLEDSAMYFCASSLRDRGGYEQYFGPGTRLTVT.

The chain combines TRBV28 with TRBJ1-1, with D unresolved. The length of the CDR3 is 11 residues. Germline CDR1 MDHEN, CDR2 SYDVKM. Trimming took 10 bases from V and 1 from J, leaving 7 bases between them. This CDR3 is CATLGNTEAFF. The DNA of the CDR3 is TGTGCCACCCTTGGGAACACTGAAGCTTTCTTT.

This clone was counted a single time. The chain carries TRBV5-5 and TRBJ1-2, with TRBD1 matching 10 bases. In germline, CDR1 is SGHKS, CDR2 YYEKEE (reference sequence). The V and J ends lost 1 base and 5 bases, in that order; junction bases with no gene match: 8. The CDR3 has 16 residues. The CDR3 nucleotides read TGTGCCAGCAGCTTGCGGGCCTGGACAGGGGGGTATGGCTACACCTTC. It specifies CASSLRAWTGGYGYTF.

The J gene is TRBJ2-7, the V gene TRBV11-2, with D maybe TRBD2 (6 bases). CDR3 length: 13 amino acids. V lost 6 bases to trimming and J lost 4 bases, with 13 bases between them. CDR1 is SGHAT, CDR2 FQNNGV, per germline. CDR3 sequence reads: CASRGLGTYEQYF. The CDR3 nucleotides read TGTGCCAGCAGGGGGTTGGGGACTTACGAGCAGTACTTC.

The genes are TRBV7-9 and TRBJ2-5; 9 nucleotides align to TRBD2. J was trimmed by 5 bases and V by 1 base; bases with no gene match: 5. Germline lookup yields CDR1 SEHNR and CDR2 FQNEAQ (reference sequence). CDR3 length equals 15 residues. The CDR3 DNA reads TGTGCCAGCAGCTTAGGGGGGACTAGCCGGGAGACCCAGTACTTC. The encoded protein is CASSLGGTSRETQYF.

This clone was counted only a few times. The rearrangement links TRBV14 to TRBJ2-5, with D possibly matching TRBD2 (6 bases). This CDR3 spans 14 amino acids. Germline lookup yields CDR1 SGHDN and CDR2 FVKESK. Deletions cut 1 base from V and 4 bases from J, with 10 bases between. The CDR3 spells CASSQASAGETQYF. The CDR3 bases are TGTGCCAGCAGCCAAGCTTCAGCGGGAGAGACCCAGTACTTC.

CDR3 loop: CASHGGDETQYF. In nucleotides, the CDR3 is TGTGCCAGTCATGGGGGGGATGAGACCCAGTACTTC. This chain connects TRBV6-5 to TRBJ2-5; 7 bases align to TRBD2. The CDR3 consists of 12 residues. Germline V gives CDR1 MNHEY, CDR2 SVGAGI. Trimming took 9 bases from V and 5 from J; bases not matched to a gene: 6.

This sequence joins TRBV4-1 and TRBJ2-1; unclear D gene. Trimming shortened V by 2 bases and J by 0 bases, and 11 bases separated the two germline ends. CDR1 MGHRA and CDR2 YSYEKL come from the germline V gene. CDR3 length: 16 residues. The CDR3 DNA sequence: TGCGCCAGCAGCCAAATAGACCTCTTCTCCTACAATGAGCAGTTCTTC. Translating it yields CASSQIDLFSYNEQFF.

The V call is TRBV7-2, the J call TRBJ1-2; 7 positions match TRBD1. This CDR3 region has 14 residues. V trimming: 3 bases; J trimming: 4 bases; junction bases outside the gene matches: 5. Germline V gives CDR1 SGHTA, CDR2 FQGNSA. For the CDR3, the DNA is TGTGCCAGCAGCTTCAGGACAGGAGGCTATGGCTACACCTTC. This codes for CASSFRTGGYGYTF.

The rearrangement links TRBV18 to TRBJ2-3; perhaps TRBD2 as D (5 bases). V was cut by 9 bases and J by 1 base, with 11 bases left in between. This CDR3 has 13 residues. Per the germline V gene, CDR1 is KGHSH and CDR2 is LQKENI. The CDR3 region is CASLPGGTDTQYF. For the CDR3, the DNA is TGTGCCAGTCTCCCCGGGGGCACAGATACGCAGTATTTT.

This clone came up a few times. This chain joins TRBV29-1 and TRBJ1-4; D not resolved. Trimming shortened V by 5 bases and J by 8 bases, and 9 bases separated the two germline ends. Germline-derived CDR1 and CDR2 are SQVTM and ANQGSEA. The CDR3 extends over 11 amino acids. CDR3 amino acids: CSVRLAEKLFF. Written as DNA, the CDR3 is TGCAGCGTTAGGCTAGCGGAAAAACTGTTTTTT.

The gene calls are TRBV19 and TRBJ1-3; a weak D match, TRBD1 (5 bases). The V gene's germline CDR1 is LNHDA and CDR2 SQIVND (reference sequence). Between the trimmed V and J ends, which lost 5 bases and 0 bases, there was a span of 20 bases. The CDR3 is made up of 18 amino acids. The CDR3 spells CASSGWGTVLNSGNTIYF. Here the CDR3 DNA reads TGTGCCAGTAGTGGATGGGGCACTGTGCTTAACTCTGGAAACACCATATATTTT.